This paragraph covers one T cell receptor beta chain sequence. This entry comes from a study of molecular identifiers for immune sequencing clone quantification. TCRdb reprocessed the PCR reads via MiXCR and lists one record per CDR3 protein. Altogether approximately 630,000 distinct CDR3 sequences are present, about 25% being singletons, with the ten largest covering 0.75% to 0.8%. Trimming cost V 1 base and J 5 bases; bases outside gene matches: 7. The CDR3 totals 16 residues. Looked up from germline, CDR1 is MNHEY and CDR2 is SVGAGI. Sequencing input: naive CD8+ T cells from blood, with Jurkat cell RNA spiked in. Subset given: FACS-sorted CD8+CD4-CCR7+CD45RA+ naive T cells. The TCR originated in a human donor in good health. Some libraries in this study had Jurkat cell RNA spiked in. V and J are TRBV6-5 and TRBJ2-2, with 7 bases matching TRBD1. In DNA form, the CDR3 reads TGTGCCAGCAGTTACTACGAGGGGGCAAGGACCGGGGAGCTGTTTTTT. Its translation is CASSYYEGARTGELFF.